This T cell receptor beta chain originates from a study of blood T cell repertoires in COVID-19. The CDR3 spans 16 residues. Trimming removed 10 bases from V and 7 bases from J; junction bases left unmatched: 18. CDR1 and CDR2 from the germline V gene are LNHDA and SQIVND (reference sequence). Sequencing used immunoSEQ multiplex PCR; TCRdb keeps in-frame clones, though not all of them. Of 360,000 or so clones listed, about nine tenths are singletons. The material sequenced was PBMCs or T cells enriched from blood (not recorded which). This chain joins TRBV19 and TRBJ2-2; 7 bases line up with TRBD2. The source is a woman aged 25 to 39 who had been exposed to COVID-19. CDR3 bases: TGTGCCACCAAACGTTGGCGGGAGTCGAGGGGCGGGGAGCTGTTTTTT. As protein: CATKRWRESRGGELFF. Full variable domain (remainder filled in from reference TRBV19 and TRBJ2-2): DGGITQSPKYLFRKEGQNVTLSCEQNLNHDAMYWYRQDPGQGLRLIYYSQIVNDFQKGDIAEGYSVSREKKESFPLTVTSAQKNPTAFYLCATKRWRESRGGELFFGEGSRLTVL.